This T cell receptor (beta chain) was sequenced for a study of blood T cell repertoires in COVID-19. Study background: COVID-19 samples from acute and convalescent phases originated in the United States, Italy and Spain.

From germline, CDR1 is MNHEY and CDR2 SVGAGI. This CDR3 contains 16 residues. Trimming cost V 4 bases and J 8 bases; bases outside gene matches: 14. In the original workflow: Reference gene primer amplification gave nucleated cell count estimates. The repertoire was sequenced with immunoSEQ multiplex PCR; TCRdb's copy has only in-frame clones and lacks some. The V and J calls and clone size come from that table; D and trimming were worked out from the DNA. Counted here are 150,000 to 200,000 clones, about nine tenths occurring once; the ten biggest clones make up 3% to 4%. The receptor was derived from a woman aged 70-85 years with acute or convalescent COVID-19. The source material was peripheral blood. The chain recombines TRBV6-5 with TRBJ2-1; TRBD1 matches at 7 bases. The CDR3 sequence is CASSSRKSTGADEQFF. The DNA for the CDR3 is TGTGCCAGCAGTTCCCGGAAATCCACAGGGGCCGATGAGCAGTTCTTC.